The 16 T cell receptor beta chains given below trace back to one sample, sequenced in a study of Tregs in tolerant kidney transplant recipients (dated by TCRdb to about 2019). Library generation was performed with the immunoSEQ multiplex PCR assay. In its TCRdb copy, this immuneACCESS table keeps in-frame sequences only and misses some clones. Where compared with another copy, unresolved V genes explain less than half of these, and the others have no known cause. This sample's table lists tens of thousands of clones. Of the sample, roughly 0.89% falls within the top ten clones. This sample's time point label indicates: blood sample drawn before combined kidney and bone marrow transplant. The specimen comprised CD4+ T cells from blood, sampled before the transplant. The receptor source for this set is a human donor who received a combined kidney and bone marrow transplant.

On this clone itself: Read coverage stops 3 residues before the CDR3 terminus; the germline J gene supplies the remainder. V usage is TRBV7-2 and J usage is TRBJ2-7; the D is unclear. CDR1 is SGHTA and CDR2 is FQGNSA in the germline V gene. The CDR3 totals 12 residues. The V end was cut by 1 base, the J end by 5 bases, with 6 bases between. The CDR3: CASSLGRDEQYF. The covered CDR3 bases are TGTGCCAGCAGCTTAGGTCGCGACGAG.

The sequenced part of the CDR3 DNA is TGCGCCAGCAGCTTGGCAAAAGGGGGTATAAGGTCCTACGAG. Protein sequence: CASSLAKGGIRSYE. The whole CDR3 sequence is CASSLAKGGIRSYEQYF. J is TRBJ2-7 and V is TRBV5-1; D possibly corresponds to TRBD1 (6 bases). The DNA ends 3 residues before the CDR3 does, and the rest of the CDR3 is filled in from the germline J gene. CDR3 length: 17 amino acids. Germline V CDR1 and CDR2: SGHRS, YFSETQ. V was trimmed by 0 bases and J by 1 base, leaving 17 bases between them. Combining the CDR3 with reference TRBV5-1 and TRBJ2-7 gives the whole variable domain KAGVTQTPRYLIKTRGQQVTLSCSPISGHRSVSWYQQTPGQGLQFLFEYFSETQRNKGNFPGRFSGRQFSNSRSEMNVSTLELGDSALYLCASSLAKGGIRSYEQYFGPGTRLTVT.

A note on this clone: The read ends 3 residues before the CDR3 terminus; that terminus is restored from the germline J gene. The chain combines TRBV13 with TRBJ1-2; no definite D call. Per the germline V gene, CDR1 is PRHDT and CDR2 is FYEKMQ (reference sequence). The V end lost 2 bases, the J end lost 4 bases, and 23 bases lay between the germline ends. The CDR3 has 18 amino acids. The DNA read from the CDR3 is TGTGCCAGCAGCTTATGGTTACCCCCTCTTGATAAAGGCTATGGC. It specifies CASSLWLPPLDKGYG. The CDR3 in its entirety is CASSLWLPPLDKGYGYTF.

CDR3 region: CASSIRGDDTEAFF. The sequenced CDR3 bases are TGTGCCAGTAGTATAAGGGGAGACGACACTGAA. V and J are TRBV19 and TRBJ1-1, with a tentative D call TRBD1 (5 bases). Read data end 3 residues before the CDR3 end; the end is taken from the germline J gene. Trimming stripped 2 bases from V and 3 bases from J, with 10 bases between. The CDR3 extends over 14 amino acids. Germline CDR1 is LNHDA and CDR2 is SQIVND (reference sequence).

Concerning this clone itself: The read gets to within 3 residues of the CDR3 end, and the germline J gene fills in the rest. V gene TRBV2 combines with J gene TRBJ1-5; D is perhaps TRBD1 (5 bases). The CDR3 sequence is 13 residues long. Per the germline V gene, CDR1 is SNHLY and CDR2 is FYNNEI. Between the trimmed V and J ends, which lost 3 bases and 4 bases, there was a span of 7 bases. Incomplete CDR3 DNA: TGTGCCAGCAGTGACGAGGGGAATCAGCCC. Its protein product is CASSDEGNQP. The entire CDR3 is CASSDEGNQPQHF. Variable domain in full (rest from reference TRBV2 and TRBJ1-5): EPEVTQTPSHQVTQMGQEVILRCVPISNHLYFYWYRQILGQKVEFLVSFYNNEISEKSEIFDDQFSVERPDGSNFTLKIRSTKLEDSAMYFCASSDEGNQPQHFGDGTRLSIL.

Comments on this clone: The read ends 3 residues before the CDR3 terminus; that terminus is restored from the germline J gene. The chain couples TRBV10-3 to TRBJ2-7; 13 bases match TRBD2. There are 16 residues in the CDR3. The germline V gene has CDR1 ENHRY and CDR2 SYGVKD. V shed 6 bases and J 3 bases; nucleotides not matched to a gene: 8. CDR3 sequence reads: CAISERLAGGIYEQYF. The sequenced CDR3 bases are TGTGCCATCAGCGAACGACTAGCGGGAGGCATCTACGAG.

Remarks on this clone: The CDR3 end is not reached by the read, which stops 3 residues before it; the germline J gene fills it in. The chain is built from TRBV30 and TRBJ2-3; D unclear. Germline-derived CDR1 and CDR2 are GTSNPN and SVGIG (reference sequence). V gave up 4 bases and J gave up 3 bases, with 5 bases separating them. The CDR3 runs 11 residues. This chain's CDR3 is CAWKATDTQYF. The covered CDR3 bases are TGTGCCTGGAAGGCAACAGATACG.

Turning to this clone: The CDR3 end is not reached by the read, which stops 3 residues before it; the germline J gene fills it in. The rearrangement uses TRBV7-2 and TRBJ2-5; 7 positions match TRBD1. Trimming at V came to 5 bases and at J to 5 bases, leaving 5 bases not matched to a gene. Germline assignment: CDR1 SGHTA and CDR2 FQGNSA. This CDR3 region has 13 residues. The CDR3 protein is CASSRDRVETQYF. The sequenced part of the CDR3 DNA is TGTGCCAGCAGCCGAGACAGGGTTGAGACC.

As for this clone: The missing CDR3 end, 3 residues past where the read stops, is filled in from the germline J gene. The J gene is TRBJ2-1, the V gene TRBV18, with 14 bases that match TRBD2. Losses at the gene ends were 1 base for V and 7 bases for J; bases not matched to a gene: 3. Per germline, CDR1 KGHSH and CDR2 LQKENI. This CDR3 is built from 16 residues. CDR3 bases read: TGTGCCAGCTCACCACGACTAGCGGGGGGGAAAAATGAG. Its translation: CASSPRLAGGKNE. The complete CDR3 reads CASSPRLAGGKNEQFF.

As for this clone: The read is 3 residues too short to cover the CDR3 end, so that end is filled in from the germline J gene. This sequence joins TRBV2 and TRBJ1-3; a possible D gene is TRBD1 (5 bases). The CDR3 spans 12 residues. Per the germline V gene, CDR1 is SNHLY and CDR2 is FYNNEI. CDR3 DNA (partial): TGTGGATTGGGGGGGGCTGGAAACACC. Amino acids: CGLGGAGNT. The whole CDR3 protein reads CGLGGAGNTIYF.

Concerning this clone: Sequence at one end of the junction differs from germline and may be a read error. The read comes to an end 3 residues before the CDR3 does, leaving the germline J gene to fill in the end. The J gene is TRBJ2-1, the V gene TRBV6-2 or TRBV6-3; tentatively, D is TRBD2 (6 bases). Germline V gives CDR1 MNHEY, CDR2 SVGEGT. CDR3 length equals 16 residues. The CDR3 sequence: CASSHSPLLEGNEQFF. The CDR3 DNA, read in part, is TGTGCCAGCAGTCACTCCCCTTTGCTGGAGGGCAATGAG.

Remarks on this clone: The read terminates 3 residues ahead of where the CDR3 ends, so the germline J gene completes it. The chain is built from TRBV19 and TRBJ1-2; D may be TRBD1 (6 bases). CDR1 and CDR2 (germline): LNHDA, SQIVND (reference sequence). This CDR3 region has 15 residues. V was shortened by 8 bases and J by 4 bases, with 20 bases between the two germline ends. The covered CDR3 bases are TGTGCCAGTTCCCTCGAGACAGGCGGCTTCTATGGC. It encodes CASSLETGGFYG. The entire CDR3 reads CASSLETGGFYGYTF.

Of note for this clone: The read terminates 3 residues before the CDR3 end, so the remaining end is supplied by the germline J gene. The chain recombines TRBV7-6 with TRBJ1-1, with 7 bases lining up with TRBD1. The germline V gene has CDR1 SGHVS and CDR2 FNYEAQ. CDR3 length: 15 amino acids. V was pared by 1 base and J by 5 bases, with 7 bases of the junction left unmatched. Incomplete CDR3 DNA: TGTGCCAGCAGCTTAGAAGGGGGCCGGGGAACTGAA. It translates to CASSLEGGRGTE. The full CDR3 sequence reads CASSLEGGRGTEAFF.

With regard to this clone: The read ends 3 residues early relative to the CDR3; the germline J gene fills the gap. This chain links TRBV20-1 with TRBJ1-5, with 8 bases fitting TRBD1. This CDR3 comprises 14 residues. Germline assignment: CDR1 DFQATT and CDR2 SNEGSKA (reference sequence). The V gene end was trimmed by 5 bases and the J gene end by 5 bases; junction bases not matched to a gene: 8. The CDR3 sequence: CSASTTGVDQPQHF. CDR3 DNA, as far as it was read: TGCAGTGCTTCGACGACAGGGGTCGATCAGCCC.

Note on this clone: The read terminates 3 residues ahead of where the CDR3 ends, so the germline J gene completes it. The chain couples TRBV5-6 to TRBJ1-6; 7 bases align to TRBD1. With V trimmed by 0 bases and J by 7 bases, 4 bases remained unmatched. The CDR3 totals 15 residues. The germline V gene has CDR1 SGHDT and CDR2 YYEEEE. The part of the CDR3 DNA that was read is TGTGCCAGCAGCTTGGAGGACAGGATGAATTCACCC. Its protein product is CASSLEDRMNSP. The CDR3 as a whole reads CASSLEDRMNSPLHF.

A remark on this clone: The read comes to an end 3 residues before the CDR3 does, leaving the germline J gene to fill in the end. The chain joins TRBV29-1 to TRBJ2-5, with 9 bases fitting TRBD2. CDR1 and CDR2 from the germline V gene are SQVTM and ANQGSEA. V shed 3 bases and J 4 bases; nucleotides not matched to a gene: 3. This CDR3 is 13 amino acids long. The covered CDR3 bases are TGCAGCGTTGAGACGCGGGAGGGAGAGACC. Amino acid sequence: CSVETREGET. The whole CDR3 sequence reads CSVETREGETQYF.